Reported below is one T cell receptor (beta chain). No cognate antigen has been identified for it. Base qualities are not provided; no much larger clone lies one nucleotide away. Repertoires were sampled multiple times during chemoradiotherapy, which allowed clonal expansion in the tumor microenvironment to be followed. The source of the sample is a study of chemoradiotherapy in HPV16-positive cancers (dated by TCRdb to 2021 to 2024). In terms of the full investigation: Candidate HPV-specific T-cell clones and common TCR motifs were defined through functional T-cell assays on cells from a couple of HPV16-positive patients. TCR repertoires from some 89 patients with HPV-related cancers were then used to track the candidate HPV-specific TCRs and motifs. The study set out to ask whether T-cell immunity against the HPV oncoproteins E6 and E7 changes over the course of chemoradiotherapy and whether that immunity affects survival. Results and caveats for the whole study, not just this receptor: The survival association was reported for HPV16-positive patients, and the functional definition of HPV-specific T cells was derived from only a couple of HPV16-positive patients. Expansion of candidate HPV-specific clones and E7-related TCR motifs was observed in the tumor microenvironment during treatment, whereas no such expansion was observed for non-HPV-specific T cells. In HPV16-positive patients, expansion of HPV-responsive T cells during chemoradiotherapy was found to be associated with improved recurrence-free survival.

Unmatched junction bases come to 6, with V trimmed by 1 base and J by 6 bases. From the germline V gene, CDR1 is LGHNT and CDR2 is FRNRAP. From its cysteine to its phenylalanine, the CDR3 spans 17 amino acids. Of all the DNA, just the CDR3 is kept, 51 bases in frame from base 1. Library generation was performed with the immunoSEQ multiplex PCR assay. TCRdb's version of the immuneACCESS table is confined to in-frame rearrangements and falls short of the full clone set. An unresolved V gene accounts for under half of the shortfall where checked; the remainder is of unknown origin. A total of around 17,000 clones appear in this sample, about 90% of them only once. The ten largest make up roughly 2.3% of the sample.

This clonotype was obtained from a human donor with HPV-associated anogenital cancer. The source was blood, collected from a patient who underwent chemoradiotherapy. Rearrangement joined TRBV12-5 to TRBJ2-2; 12 bases in between match TRBD2. The DNA sequence follows: TGTGCTAGTGGTTTGGGAACTAGCGGGAGGACACCCGGGGAGCTGTTTTTT. This yields the protein CASGLGTSGRTPGELFF.